The following is a TCR beta chain sequence with its context. Antigen specificity is unknown. These data are taken from a study of shared clonotypes between healthy human individuals. Study results and caveats: Sampling was confined to blood; repertoires within tissues likely differ.

For unsorted PBMC, roughly 0.3 ug DNA per replicate equaled roughly 30,000 T cell genomes. The table came from immunoSEQ multiplex PCR; TCRdb's copy has only in-frame clones and leaves some out. The data hold roughly 500,000 clones, with 70% to 80% observed a single time. CDR3 length: 15 residues. Looked up from germline, CDR1 is MNHEY and CDR2 is SMNVEV (reference sequence). The V end lost 8 bases, the J end lost 8 bases, and 21 bases lay between the germline ends. The TCR comes from a middle-aged woman in good health. Some clones in this sample may be carry-over from other donors' samples. The chain couples TRBV27 to TRBJ2-2; D not resolved. Material for sequencing was PBMCs. The CDR3 region has the DNA TGTGCCAGCTCTTGGATGGCAGCTGGGCGGGGGGAGCTGTTTTTT. Translation gives CASSWMAAGRGELFF.